These 28 T cell receptor beta chains share one sample of origin, sequenced in a study of Ad26.COV2.S vaccination and SARS-CoV-2 variants. The treatment was: around 19 received Ad26.COV2.S at low or high dose, single or two shots; several received placebo; per-sample allocation not given. After the first vaccine or placebo injection, samples were drawn on day 63. Profiling relied on immunoSEQ multiplex PCR, and the TCRdb table lists in-frame clones only, not all of them. Of 300,000 to 400,000 clones listed, around 83% are singletons. The sequencing here drew on peripheral blood, taken in a trial of Ad26.COV2.S vaccine versus placebo. The receptors come from a person between 18 and 59 years old who received the Ad26.COV2.S COVID-19 vaccine or a placebo.

The gene calls are TRBV15 and TRBJ2-7; D is uncertain. Looked up from germline, CDR1 is LNHNV and CDR2 is YYDKDF (reference sequence). V was clipped by 3 bases and J by 6 bases, with 15 bases between them. The CDR3 sequence is 14 residues long. CDR3 region: CATSRGLQIGEQYF. The CDR3 nucleotides are TGTGCCACCAGCAGGGGTTTACAGATTGGCGAGCAGTACTTC. Complete variable domain (other parts from reference TRBV15 and TRBJ2-7): DAMVIQNPRYQVTQFGKPVTLSCSQTLNHNVMYWYQQKSSQAPKLLFHYYDKDFNNEADTPDNFQSRRPNTSFCFLDIRSPGLGDTAMYLCATSRGLQIGEQYFGPGTRLTVT.

This clone was detected only a few times. The chain recombines TRBV4-3 with TRBJ1-5; no firm D call. Germline V gene sequence: CDR1 LGHNA, CDR2 YSLEER. V dropped 0 bases and J dropped 1 base, with 7 bases sitting between them. The CDR3 consists of 15 residues. The CDR3 sequence: CASSQDGGSNQPQHF. The DNA of the CDR3 is TGCGCCAGCAGCCAAGATGGCGGAAGCAATCAGCCCCAGCATTTT.

The chain links TRBV9 to TRBJ1-1; D uncertain. V dropped 4 bases and J dropped 5 bases, with 12 bases sitting between them. The CDR3 spans 13 residues. Germline V gene sequence: CDR1 SGDLS, CDR2 YYNGEE. CDR3 residues: CASSLNTGTEAFF. The DNA of the CDR3 is TGTGCCAGCAGCCTTAACACGGGAACTGAAGCTTTCTTT.

This sequence joins TRBV9 and TRBJ2-5; 9 bases are shared with TRBD1. Germline CDR1 and CDR2: SGDLS and YYNGEE. The CDR3 is made up of 15 amino acids. The V and J ends lost 4 bases and 2 bases, in that order; junction bases with no gene match: 6. The CDR3 sequence: CASSYRDRVQETQYF. In DNA form, the CDR3 reads TGTGCCAGCAGCTACCGGGACAGGGTACAAGAGACCCAGTACTTC. The full variable domain, rest sourced from reference TRBV9 and TRBJ2-5, is DSGVTQTPKHLITATGQRVTLRCSPRSGDLSVYWYQQSLDQGLQFLIQYYNGEERAKGNILERFSAQQFPDLHSELNLSSLELGDSALYFCASSYRDRVQETQYFGPGTRLLVL.

The chain uses TRBV12-5 and TRBJ2-7, with TRBD1 identical over 8 bases. Germline CDR1 reads LGHNT; CDR2 reads FRNRAP. The CDR3 sequence is 15 residues long. V shed 0 bases and J 4 bases; nucleotides not matched to a gene: 5. The CDR3 loop is CASGLVSDREYEQYF. As DNA, the CDR3 is TGTGCTAGTGGTTTGGTCTCGGACAGGGAATACGAGCAGTACTTC. The whole variable domain, remainder taken from reference TRBV12-5 and TRBJ2-7, is DARVTQTPRHKVTEMGQEVTMRCQPILGHNTVFWYRQTMMQGLELLAYFRNRAPLDDSGMPKDRFSAEMPDATLATLKIQPSEPRDSAVYFCASGLVSDREYEQYFGPGTRLTVT.

This clone has only one observation. The rearrangement uses TRBV6-4 and TRBJ1-1; D remains unclear. The CDR3 contains 13 residues. Germline V lookup: CDR1 MRHNA, CDR2 SNTAGT. V lost 2 bases and J 4 bases, leaving 8 bases between the germline ends. CDR3 coding DNA: TGTGCCAGCAGTGACACAGAGGGCACTGAAGCTTTCTTT. Amino acids: CASSDTEGTEAFF.

The chain couples TRBV27 to TRBJ2-3; 10 nucleotides align to TRBD1. J lost 4 bases, V lost 3 bases, and 4 bases had no gene match. The CDR3 is made up of 15 amino acids. Germline CDR1 is MNHEY and CDR2 is SMNVEV (reference sequence). The CDR3 DNA is TGTGCCAGCAGTTTCCGGGACAGGGGAGCAGATACGCAGTATTTT. Its translation is CASSFRDRGADTQYF.

This chain uses TRBV4-1 with TRBJ1-1; TRBD1 matches 7 bases. Germline CDR1 reads MGHRA; CDR2 reads YSYEKL. The V and J ends lost 2 bases and 0 bases, in that order; junction bases with no gene match: 6. The CDR3 is 16 amino acids. The CDR3 is CASSQSPTGLNTEAFF. The CDR3 nucleotides are TGCGCCAGCAGCCAATCCCCGACAGGGTTGAACACTGAAGCTTTCTTT.

The genes are TRBV7-9 and TRBJ2-4; 7 bases agree with TRBD2. Trimming removed 1 base from V and 0 bases from J; junction bases left unmatched: 9. Germline V CDR1 and CDR2: SEHNR, FQNEAQ (reference sequence). The CDR3 spans 18 residues. The CDR3 DNA reads TGTGCCAGCAGCTTAGGCCCCGGTAGCGGGCTAGCCAAAAACATTCAGTACTTC. Translation gives CASSLGPGSGLAKNIQYF.

The J gene is TRBJ2-1, the V gene TRBV7-9; D unresolved. CDR1 is SEHNR, CDR2 FQNEAQ, per germline (reference sequence). Trimming left V 8 bases short and J 7 bases short, with 18 bases between. CDR3 length: 14 amino acids. The CDR3 reads CASSHSNSDNEQFF. The CDR3 bases are TGTGCCAGCTCGCACTCAAATAGTGATAATGAGCAGTTCTTC.

J is TRBJ1-2 and V is TRBV11-2; D remains ambiguous. Germline V lookup: CDR1 SGHAT, CDR2 FQNNGV. The CDR3 is 12 amino acids. Trimming removed 5 bases from V and 6 bases from J, with 10 bases in between. The DNA of the CDR3 is TGTGCCAGCAGCCGTCATCAGGATGGCTACACCTTC. Translating it yields CASSRHQDGYTF. The full variable domain, with the rest looked up from reference TRBV11-2 and TRBJ1-2, is EAGVAQSPRYKIIEKRQSVAFWCNPISGHATLYWYQQILGQGPKLLIQFQNNGVVDDSQLPKDRFSAERLKGVDSTLKIQPAKLEDSAVYLCASSRHQDGYTFGSGTRLTVV.

The chain recombines TRBV4-3 with TRBJ2-1; TRBD1 aligns across 10 bases. The CDR3 runs 17 residues. Germline trimming cut 1 base from V and 4 bases from J; bases unmatched to any gene: 7. Germline V gene sequence: CDR1 LGHNA, CDR2 YSLEER. CDR3 sequence reads: CASSQVSGTGAYNEQFF. CDR3 nucleotides: TGCGCCAGCAGCCAAGTCTCAGGGACAGGGGCATACAATGAGCAGTTCTTC.

The chain carries TRBV10-3 and TRBJ1-2; D is ambiguous. Germline values: CDR1 ENHRY, CDR2 SYGVKD. CDR3 size: 13 residues. V lost 2 bases to trimming and J lost 5 bases, with 9 bases between them. CDR3 in DNA: TGTGCCATCAGTGAGGGACTGCCTTATGGCTACACCTTC. It specifies CAISEGLPYGYTF.

This sequence joins TRBV6-5 and TRBJ2-5; TRBD1 matches 7 bases. V lost 5 bases, J lost 3 bases, and 3 bases stayed unmatched. In germline, CDR1 is MNHEY, CDR2 SVGAGI. This CDR3 is built from 13 residues. Here the CDR3 DNA reads TGTGCCAGCAGTAGACAGGGAGAAGAGACCCAGTACTTC. This sequence encodes CASSRQGEETQYF.

The rearrangement links TRBV10-3 to TRBJ2-2; 9 bases map to TRBD1. The germline V gene encodes CDR1 ENHRY and CDR2 SYGVKD. The CDR3 spans 17 residues. V lost 8 bases to trimming and J lost 2 bases; unmatched junction nucleotides: 12. CDR3 loop: CAIQAWQTGGNTGELFF. CDR3 bases: TGTGCCATCCAGGCGTGGCAAACAGGGGGCAACACCGGGGAGCTGTTTTTT.

The count of this clone is one. V gene TRBV5-4 combines with J gene TRBJ1-1; D unclear. V shed 4 bases and J shed 11 bases, with 12 bases lying between them. The CDR3 consists of 11 residues. In germline, CDR1 is SGHNT, CDR2 YYREEE (reference sequence). This CDR3 reads CASSQGTVAFF. As DNA, the CDR3 is TGTGCCAGCAGCCAAGGTACGGTCGCTTTCTTT.

This clone has only a few counts. The CDR3, as DNA: TGTGCCAGCAGTTCTCTAGACAGCACCGGGGAGCTGTTTTTT. Encoded protein: CASSSLDSTGELFF. This chain joins TRBV6-2 or TRBV6-3 and TRBJ2-2; a weak D match, TRBD1 (5 bases). Between the trimmed V and J ends, which lost 4 bases and 4 bases, there was a span of 10 bases. This CDR3 is built from 14 residues. From germline, CDR1 is MNHEY and CDR2 SVGEGT.

V usage is TRBV6-6 and J usage is TRBJ1-1; D possibly corresponds to TRBD1 (6 bases). The V gene's germline CDR1 is MNHNY and CDR2 SVGAGI (reference sequence). CDR3 length equals 13 residues. Trimming stripped 2 bases from V and 10 bases from J, with 14 bases between. The CDR3 region is CASSYIEQGVAFF. The CDR3 DNA sequence: TGTGCCAGCAGTTACATTGAACAGGGAGTAGCTTTCTTT.

V usage is TRBV7-3 and J usage is TRBJ2-2, with D perhaps assigned TRBD1 or TRBD2 (5 bases each). The V gene's germline CDR1 is SGHTA and CDR2 FQGTGA. The CDR3 has 14 amino acids. V shed 5 bases and J shed 4 bases, with 11 bases lying between them. The CDR3 here is CASSTTGATGELFF. The CDR3 DNA sequence: TGTGCCAGCAGCACTACCGGGGCCACCGGGGAGCTGTTTTTT.

The J gene is TRBJ2-1, the V gene TRBV15; possible D gene TRBD2, 5 bases. This CDR3 spans 12 amino acids. Trimming took 5 bases from V and 7 from J, leaving 9 bases between them. Germline lookup yields CDR1 LNHNV and CDR2 YYDKDF (reference sequence). CDR3: CATSPRRNEQFF. Here the CDR3 DNA reads TGTGCCACCAGCCCTAGGAGGAATGAGCAGTTCTTC.

The chain carries TRBV4-3 and TRBJ1-2, with D perhaps matching TRBD1 (5 bases). Germline V lookup: CDR1 LGHNA, CDR2 YSLEER. V shed 0 bases and J shed 5 bases, with 10 bases lying between them. This CDR3 is 14 amino acids long. The CDR3 nucleotides are TGCGCCAGCAGCCAAGATAGCAGGGCGTATGGCTACACCTTC. It yields the protein CASSQDSRAYGYTF.

The V gene is TRBV19, the J gene TRBJ1-5; possible D gene TRBD1, 5 bases. Per the germline V gene, CDR1 is LNHDA and CDR2 is SQIVND (reference sequence). V lost 6 bases, J lost 4 bases, and 10 bases lay in between. The CDR3 has 13 amino acids. CDR3 region: CASSLRENQPQHF. The CDR3, as DNA: TGTGCCAGTAGCCTCAGGGAGAATCAGCCCCAGCATTTT.

This chain joins TRBV19 and TRBJ1-1, with TRBD1 matching 9 bases. Germline values: CDR1 LNHDA, CDR2 SQIVND (reference sequence). V was pared by 6 bases and J by 2 bases, with 4 bases of the junction left unmatched. This CDR3 is 14 amino acids long. In DNA, the CDR3 is TGTGCCAGTAGGCATACAGGGGGCAACACTGAAGCTTTCTTT. It is translated as CASRHTGGNTEAFF.

This sequence joins TRBV4-2 and TRBJ1-1, with 12 positions matching TRBD1. Looked up from germline, CDR1 is LGHNA and CDR2 is YNFKEQ. The CDR3 is 15 amino acids. The trim removed 0 bases at V and 6 bases at J, leaving 2 bases unmatched. The CDR3 DNA reads as TGTGCCAGCAGCCAAGAGGGGACAGGGGGCTCTGAAGCTTTCTTT. Translation: CASSQEGTGGSEAFF.

The CDR3: CASKGMIGTGGYEQYF. The CDR3 bases are TGTGCCAGCAAAGGGATGATTGGGACAGGGGGTTACGAGCAGTACTTC. The chain combines TRBV5-6 with TRBJ2-7, with TRBD1 matching over 11 bases. CDR3 size: 16 residues. Germline trimming cut 6 bases from V and 4 bases from J; bases unmatched to any gene: 12. Germline V gene lookup returns CDR1 SGHDT and CDR2 YYEEEE.

This clone was seen more than once but under ten times. V usage is TRBV5-1 and J usage is TRBJ1-1; no reliable D call. The CDR3 is 13 amino acids. Per the germline V gene, CDR1 is SGHRS and CDR2 is YFSETQ. Trimming cost V 5 bases and J 1 base, with 9 bases left between them. The CDR3 DNA sequence: TGCGCCAGCAGTCTGGAAACGAACACTGAAGCTTTCTTT. Translating gives CASSLETNTEAFF.

This rearrangement joins TRBV2 to TRBJ1-2, with D uncertain. Germline V gene lookup returns CDR1 SNHLY and CDR2 FYNNEI. This CDR3 region has 13 residues. V dropped 6 bases and J dropped 7 bases, with 15 bases sitting between them. The CDR3 protein is CASSLLEGSGYTF. For the CDR3, the DNA is TGTGCCAGCAGCCTGTTGGAGGGCTCTGGCTACACCTTC.

The V call is TRBV29-1, the J call TRBJ2-7, with 9 positions matching TRBD1. Looked up from germline, CDR1 is SQVTM and CDR2 is ANQGSEA. The ends lost 4 bases at V and 4 bases at J; junction bases unmatched: 5. The CDR3 contains 13 residues. For the CDR3, the DNA is TGCAGCGTTGCCGGGACAGGGCGATACGAGCAGTACTTC. It encodes CSVAGTGRYEQYF.